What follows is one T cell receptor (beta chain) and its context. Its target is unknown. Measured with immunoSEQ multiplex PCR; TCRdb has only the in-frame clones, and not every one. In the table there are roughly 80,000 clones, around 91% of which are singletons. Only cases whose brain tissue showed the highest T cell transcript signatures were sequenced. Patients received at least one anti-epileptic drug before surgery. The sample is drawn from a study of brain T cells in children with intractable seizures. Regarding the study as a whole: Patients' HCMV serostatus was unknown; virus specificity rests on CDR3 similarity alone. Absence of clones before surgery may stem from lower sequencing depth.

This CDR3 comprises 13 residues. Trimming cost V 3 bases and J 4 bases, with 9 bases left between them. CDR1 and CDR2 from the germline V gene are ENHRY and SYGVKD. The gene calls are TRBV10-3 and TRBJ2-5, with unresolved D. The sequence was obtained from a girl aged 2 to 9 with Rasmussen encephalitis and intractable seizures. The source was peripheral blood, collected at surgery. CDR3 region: CAISDRSGETQYF. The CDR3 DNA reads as TGTGCCATCAGTGACAGATCGGGAGAGACCCAGTACTTC.